This is a list of T cell receptor beta chains from one sample in a study of blood T cell repertoires in COVID-19. Clones were read by immunoSEQ multiplex PCR, and TCRdb kept only the in-frame ones, dropping some. The repertoire holds 190,000 or so clones, with over 80% as singletons. The material sequenced was PBMCs or T cells enriched from blood (not recorded which). These receptors came from a man aged 18 to 29 with acute COVID-19. Both conserved end residues are part of each CDR3. A D gene is named only where the DNA matches it firmly.

>TRBJ2-7|.|TRBV3-1/TRBV3-2
CASSQDQGGAHHYEQYF
>TRBJ2-7|.|TRBV10-3
CAISESSGFYEQYF
>TRBJ1-4|.|TRBV21-1
CASTLPPGKLFF
>TRBJ1-1|.|TRBV19
CASQQEARVNTEAFF
>TRBJ1-3|.|TRBV4-1
CASSQVVAGITGNTIYF
>TRBJ1-2|.|TRBV2
CASSPTTGGDYGYTF
>TRBJ2-5|TRBD1|TRBV7-6
CASSLTETGTGLETQYF
>TRBJ1-5|.|TRBV2
CASSPLQGAGNQPQHF
>TRBJ1-2|TRBD1|TRBV28
CASRPDRGFYGYTF
>TRBJ2-3|.|TRBV6-6
CASSPRLVGVDTQYF
>TRBJ1-1|.|TRBV4-1
CASSQTGGNTEAFF
>TRBJ1-3|.|TRBV6-5
CATRDLDPGNTIYF
>TRBJ2-2|.|TRBV28
CASSLPSGANTGELFF
>TRBJ2-5|TRBD2|TRBV4-1
CASSQVGLADRETQYF
>TRBJ2-2|.|TRBV6-4
CASSDSPGNTGELFF
>TRBJ2-7|.|TRBV11-3
CASSLRQDDSYEQYF
>TRBJ1-1|.|TRBV7-2
CASRPTATEAFF
>TRBJ1-2|.|TRBV3-1/TRBV3-2
CASSPTASNYGYTF
>TRBJ1-2|TRBD1|TRBV5-1
CASSLGLDRSYGYTF